The T cell receptor (beta chain) under discussion was sequenced for a study of T cell repertoires in cytomegalovirus infection (dated by TCRdb to the late 2010s). Some background on the complete study: The HLA type of each donor mattered for the analysis, because public TCR beta signatures pointed to carriage of CMV infection along with the matching HLA type.

Data came from an Illumina HiSeq 1500. Using fastp at Q25 and MiXCR, TCRdb reprocessed the public reads and kept productive beta chains. Rows merge per CDR3 protein into single entries with the most common DNA and genes. The sample profile shows 310,000 or so distinct CDR3 sequences; roughly 26% of them were found once. The ten largest account for roughly 13% of the sample. V lost 3 bases and J lost 5 bases; the stretch between them is 5 bases long. From its cysteine to its phenylalanine, the CDR3 spans 12 amino acids. The DNA shown is the 36-base CDR3, in frame from base 1. Beyond this particular receptor, the publication reports: Carriers of CMV infection plus the relevant HLA type were discriminated by the cumulative frequency of public TCR beta family members in the study cohort and in an independent roughly 340-donor cohort. The ex vivo response was dominated by HLA-C-restricted CMV-specific TCR beta clonotypes, which also provided the single most frequent clonotype in two of eight donors.

This clonotype came up many times. What antigen it recognizes has not been identified. No qualities accompany the bases; no much larger clone lies one base away. The specimen was PBMCs. This TCR came from a human donor in good health (CMV status not recorded). Some clones in this sample may be carry-over from other donors' samples. Here the chain combines TRBV12-3 or TRBV12-4 and TRBJ2-1; the D gene cannot be named for sure. CDR3 sequence: CASSFTHNEQFF. The nucleotide sequence reads TGTGCCAGCAGTTTTACACACAATGAGCAGTTCTTC.